One sample yielded the 28 T cell receptor beta chains listed below, sequenced in a study of OX40 agonist ivuxolimab in advanced cancers. Using immunoSEQ multiplex PCR, the repertoire was profiled, and TCRdb retains in-frame clones only, with some absent. Here the sample spans about 20,000 clones, around three quarters being singletons. The input for sequencing was CD4+ or CD8+ T cells sorted from blood, taken in a trial of the OX40 agonist ivuxolimab. These receptors all come from an adult with an advanced solid tumor such as melanoma, head and neck, liver or kidney cancer.

V usage is TRBV15 and J usage is TRBJ1-4; 7 bases are shared with TRBD1. This CDR3 is built from 15 residues. The trim removed 0 bases at V and 8 bases at J, leaving 6 bases unmatched. Germline values: CDR1 LNHNV, CDR2 YYDKDF (reference sequence). In DNA form, the CDR3 reads TGTGCCACCAGCAGAGATGACAGGGCCTACGAAAAACTGTTTTTT. Its protein product is CATSRDDRAYEKLFF.

The chain recombines TRBV15 with TRBJ2-3; a possible D gene is TRBD1 (5 bases). V shed 3 bases and J shed 5 bases, with 18 bases lying between them. The CDR3 has 16 residues. Germline CDR1 and CDR2: LNHNV and YYDKDF (reference sequence). The chain's CDR3 is CATSSLRRQPGDTQYF. CDR3 in DNA: TGTGCCACCAGCAGTCTCCGCCGACAGCCTGGAGATACGCAGTATTTT.

The chain joins TRBV5-6 to TRBJ2-7; D uncertain. The CDR3 extends over 14 amino acids. V dropped 0 bases and J dropped 7 bases, with 14 bases sitting between them. The germline V gene has CDR1 SGHDT and CDR2 YYEEEE. CDR3: CASSLGWNAREQYF. The DNA for the CDR3 is TGTGCCAGCAGCTTGGGGTGGAACGCTAGAGAGCAGTACTTC.

The chain joins TRBV21-1 to TRBJ2-4; the table's D gene call, TRBD2, was not cross checked with the DNA. TRBV21-1 is flagged as a pseudogene. The CDR3 covers 10 residues. The chain's CDR3 is CASLLRIQYF. CDR3 DNA sequence: TGTGCCTCCCTTCTCCGGATTCAGTACTTC.

The V call is TRBV5-1, the J call TRBJ1-6; D call uncertain. V was shortened by 8 bases and J by 0 bases, with 9 bases between the two germline ends. There are 14 residues in the CDR3. CDR1 and CDR2 from the germline V gene are SGHRS and YFSETQ. The CDR3 DNA sequence: TGCGCCAGTCAGGCCAGCTCCTATAATTCACCCCTCCACTTT. The encoded protein is CASQASSYNSPLHF.

J is TRBJ2-5 and V is TRBV5-1; D gene uncertain. The J call may be incorrect, as the DNA end agrees better with TRBJ2-7. The CDR3 sequence is 12 residues long. The germline V gene has CDR1 SGHRS and CDR2 YFSETQ. The CDR3, as DNA: TGCGCCAGCAGCGCTCCAGACGGCGAGCAGTACTTC. This codes for CASSAPDGEQYF.

The chain is built from TRBV4-2 and TRBJ1-4, with D possibly TRBD1 on 5 matching bases. The V and J ends lost 0 bases and 10 bases respectively, with 12 bases between them. Germline lookup yields CDR1 LGHNA and CDR2 YNFKEQ. There are 14 residues in the CDR3. The CDR3 DNA reads as TGTGCCAGCAGCCAAGATGTAACGGGGGTAAAACTGTTTTTT. Its protein is CASSQDVTGVKLFF.

This chain uses TRBV4-2 with TRBJ2-7, with 8 bases lining up with TRBD1. Germline-derived CDR1 and CDR2 are LGHNA and YNFKEQ. Trimming cost V 6 bases and J 4 bases; bases outside gene matches: 8. The CDR3 length is 14 residues. The CDR3: CASSGTGSFYEQYF. Written as DNA, the CDR3 is TGTGCCAGCAGTGGGACAGGCTCGTTTTACGAGCAGTACTTC.

The V and J genes are TRBV27 and TRBJ1-1; 7 bases are a match to TRBD1. With V trimmed by 8 bases and J by 3 bases, 9 bases remained unmatched. Germline V gene data show CDR1 as MNHEY and CDR2 as SMNVEV (reference sequence). The CDR3 has 14 residues. The CDR3 region has the DNA TGTGCCAGCGCCTTACAGGGGATAGACACTGAAGCTTTCTTT. This gives the protein CASALQGIDTEAFF.

This chain uses TRBV7-8 with TRBJ2-1; 10 nucleotides match TRBD2. J gave up 8 bases and V 6 bases, and 10 bases lay outside the gene matches. Germline lookup yields CDR1 SGHVS and CDR2 FQNEAQ. The CDR3 runs to 15 residues. In DNA, the CDR3 is TGTGCCAGCAGGGCCACTAGCGGGGAGGCGGATGAGCAGTTCTTC. Residues: CASRATSGEADEQFF. The full variable domain, rest sourced from reference TRBV7-8 and TRBJ2-1, is GAGVSQSPRYKVAKRGQDVALRCDPISGHVSLFWYQQALGQGPEFLTYFQNEAQLDKSGLPSDRFFAERPEGSVSTLKIQRTQQEDSAVYLCASRATSGEADEQFFGPGTRLTVL.

J is TRBJ1-6 and V is TRBV28; D remains ambiguous. Germline assignment: CDR1 MDHEN and CDR2 SYDVKM. The CDR3 is 14 residues long. V was pared by 6 bases and J by 4 bases, with 10 bases between. The CDR3 here is CASSGRTYNSPLHF. CDR3 DNA sequence: TGTGCCAGCAGCGGACGAACTTATAATTCACCCCTCCACTTT.

The CDR3 DNA sequence: TGCGCCAGCAGCCCCCGACAGGGACAAAATGAAAAACTGTTTTTT. Amino acid sequence: CASSPRQGQNEKLFF. This chain links TRBV4-3 with TRBJ1-4; 7 bases agree with TRBD1. Looked up from germline, CDR1 is LGHNA and CDR2 is YSLEER. V dropped 4 bases and J dropped 5; count of bases not matched to a gene: 7. This CDR3 has 15 residues.

J is TRBJ2-4 and V is TRBV6-1; D is uncertain. V was pared by 5 bases and J by 5 bases, with 4 bases between. Germline V CDR1 and CDR2: MNHNS, SASEGT. This CDR3 is 11 amino acids long. CDR3 nucleotide sequence: TGTGCCAGCAGTTGGCAAAACATTCAGTACTTC. Translating it yields CASSWQNIQYF.

This chain joins TRBV2 and TRBJ2-1; the D call may be TRBD1 or TRBD2 (6 bases each). This CDR3 has 15 amino acids. Germline V gene data show CDR1 as SNHLY and CDR2 as FYNNEI. V lost 4 bases, J lost 6 bases, and 16 bases lay in between. The CDR3 DNA is TGTGCCAGCAGTGTGATCGGAGGGGGGCCCAATGAGCAGTTCTTC. It yields the protein CASSVIGGGPNEQFF. The full variable domain, with the rest looked up from reference TRBV2 and TRBJ2-1, is EPEVTQTPSHQVTQMGQEVILRCVPISNHLYFYWYRQILGQKVEFLVSFYNNEISEKSEIFDDQFSVERPDGSNFTLKIRSTKLEDSAMYFCASSVIGGGPNEQFFGPGTRLTVL.

V usage is TRBV4-1 and J usage is TRBJ1-2; D call uncertain. Trimming pared 0 bases from V and 4 bases from J, leaving 18 bases between. This CDR3 is 17 amino acids long. Per germline, CDR1 MGHRA and CDR2 YSYEKL. CDR3 region: CASSQERLAGRGYGYTF. In DNA form, the CDR3 reads TGCGCCAGCAGCCAAGAAAGGCTCGCCGGTCGTGGCTATGGCTACACCTTC.

This clone was found a few times. The V and J genes are TRBV18 and TRBJ2-5; TRBD1 agrees at 8 bases. Trimming at V came to 4 bases and at J to 5 bases, leaving 12 bases not matched to a gene. CDR3 size: 16 residues. The germline V gene encodes CDR1 KGHSH and CDR2 LQKENI. The CDR3 DNA follows: TGTGCCAGCTCACTCACGGGTGACAGGGGCGGCGAGACCCAGTACTTC. Encoded protein: CASSLTGDRGGETQYF.

In this sample, this clone turned up a few times. The gene calls are TRBV5-1 and TRBJ2-5, with D unclear. This CDR3 region has 15 residues. V lost 0 bases to trimming and J lost 1 base, with 10 bases between them. The germline V gene has CDR1 SGHRS and CDR2 YFSETQ. The CDR3 loop is CASSLVGEIQETQYF. CDR3 sequence (DNA): TGCGCCAGCAGCTTGGTGGGCGAGATCCAAGAGACCCAGTACTTC.

The chain is built from TRBV28 and TRBJ2-2, with D possibly TRBD1 on 5 matching bases. Trimming shortened V by 7 bases and J by 5 bases, and 20 bases separated the two germline ends. Germline V gene data show CDR1 as MDHEN and CDR2 as SYDVKM. CDR3 length: 16 amino acids. CDR3 nucleotides: TGTGCCAGCACCCCGCAGGGTCGTAAATTGACCGGGGAGCTGTTTTTT. This gives the protein CASTPQGRKLTGELFF.

The rearrangement uses TRBV2 and TRBJ1-2, with 7 nucleotides matching TRBD1. CDR1 and CDR2 from the germline V gene are SNHLY and FYNNEI. The CDR3 consists of 14 residues. The V and J ends lost 6 bases and 6 bases, in that order; junction bases with no gene match: 10. As DNA, the CDR3 is TGTGCCAGCAGCCTCCTACAGGGGCAGCATGGCTACACCTTC. Its translation: CASSLLQGQHGYTF.

The chain combines TRBV7-2 with TRBJ1-5, with D perhaps matching TRBD1 (6 bases). This CDR3 spans 15 amino acids. Germline V gene sequence: CDR1 SGHTA, CDR2 FQGNSA. The V end lost 6 bases, the J end lost 5 bases, and 17 bases lay between the germline ends. CDR3 region: CASRIFGNRDQPQHF. The CDR3 DNA is TGTGCCAGCAGAATATTTGGAAACAGGGATCAGCCCCAGCATTTT.

This clone was detected only once. The chain combines TRBV27 with TRBJ1-5; TRBD1 might be the D (5 bases). CDR1 and CDR2 (germline): MNHEY, SMNVEV (reference sequence). V shed 2 bases and J shed 5 bases, with 19 bases lying between them. This CDR3 region has 17 residues. CDR3 region: CASSLREVNRTHQPQHF. CDR3 nucleotide sequence: TGTGCCAGCAGTTTAAGGGAAGTAAACAGGACACATCAGCCCCAGCATTTT.

This clone has more than one count but fewer than ten. V gene TRBV4-1 combines with J gene TRBJ1-4, with D uncertain. This CDR3 comprises 18 residues. Looked up from germline, CDR1 is MGHRA and CDR2 is YSYEKL. The V end was cut by 0 bases, the J end by 0 bases, with 14 bases between. CDR3 coding DNA: TGCGCCAGCAGCCAAGATGCGGTCCAGGTTGCAACTAATGAAAAACTGTTTTTT. Its protein product is CASSQDAVQVATNEKLFF.

J is TRBJ2-7 and V is TRBV27; D is undetermined. This CDR3 has 14 amino acids. Trimming left V 0 bases short and J 5 bases short, with 11 bases between. Per the germline V gene, CDR1 is MNHEY and CDR2 is SMNVEV (reference sequence). The CDR3 DNA sequence: TGTGCCAGCAGTTTATCCGGACGTCGGGACGAGCAGTACTTC. As protein: CASSLSGRRDEQYF.

The rearrangement uses TRBV6-1 and TRBJ1-1; D might be TRBD1 (5 bases). The germline V gene has CDR1 MNHNS and CDR2 SASEGT. V lost 4 bases and J 7 bases, leaving 19 bases between the germline ends. CDR3 size: 15 residues. The CDR3 DNA reads TGTGCCAGCAGTGTATCAGGGACGGTGGCTTTTGAAGCTTTCTTT. Translating it yields CASSVSGTVAFEAFF.

The rearrangement joins TRBV7-2 to TRBJ1-2; 8 positions match TRBD1. The CDR3 length is 15 residues. With V trimmed by 3 bases and J by 8 bases, 11 bases remained unmatched. Germline CDR1 is SGHTA and CDR2 is FQGNSA. CDR3 amino acids: CASSFGPDRARGYTF. The CDR3 nucleotides read TGTGCCAGCAGCTTCGGCCCGGACAGGGCTAGGGGCTACACCTTC.

The chain uses TRBV19 and TRBJ2-3; a possible D gene is TRBD2 (7 bases). CDR3 length: 15 amino acids. CDR1 LNHDA and CDR2 SQIVND come from the germline V gene (reference sequence). V was clipped by 6 bases and J by 4 bases, with 17 bases between them. The CDR3 region is CASREGGGIADTQYF. CDR3 sequence (DNA): TGTGCCAGTAGGGAGGGAGGGGGAATCGCAGATACGCAGTATTTT.

The V call is TRBV15, the J call TRBJ2-7; perhaps TRBD2 as D (6 bases). CDR3 length: 14 residues. Germline V lookup: CDR1 LNHNV, CDR2 YYDKDF (reference sequence). V lost 5 bases, J lost 6 bases, and 17 bases lay in between. CDR3 protein: CATSLGGSFGEQYF. CDR3 nucleotide sequence: TGTGCCACCAGCCTCGGAGGGTCTTTTGGCGAGCAGTACTTC.

To note about this clone: The identical CDR3 is also encoded by other nucleotide sequences in the sample. The V call is TRBV5-1, the J call TRBJ1-1; D remains ambiguous. CDR1 is SGHRS, CDR2 YFSETQ, per germline. Trimming shortened V by 0 bases and J by 2 bases, and 8 bases separated the two germline ends. CDR3 size: 14 residues. For the CDR3, the DNA is TGCGCCAGCAGCTTGGCCACAGCAAACACTGAAGCTTTCTTT. It yields the protein CASSLATANTEAFF.